One and the same sample provided the 30 T cell receptor beta chains below, sequenced in a study of cytomegalovirus exposure and HLA in healthy donors (dated by TCRdb to about 2017). The library was produced with the immunoSEQ multiplex PCR assay. A mixture of 60 forward primers for TCR Vbeta segments and 13 reverse primers for TCR Jbeta segments was used in the multiplex PCR. Not all clones reach the TCRdb copy of this immuneACCESS table, which keeps in-frame sequences only. Checked studies attribute under half of the gap to unresolved V genes and leave the rest unexplained. Here the sample has under 200,000 clones; about 70% occur a single time. The ten largest clones represent about 2.9% of the sample. The sequenced sample consisted of PBMCs. The receptors originated from a woman aged 40 to 49 in good health and CMV-seropositive.

This clone counts as medium-sized (0.01 to 0.1%). The chain has TRBV7-2 and TRBJ1-2; D is ambiguous. V gave up 1 base and J gave up 3 bases, with 12 bases separating them. Germline-derived CDR1 and CDR2 are SGHTA and FQGNSA. CDR3 length: 15 residues. The CDR3 nucleotides are TGTGCCAGCAGCTTAGAGGCCGGCCAGGACTATGGCTACACCTTC. Translated, it gives CASSLEAGQDYGYTF.

This clone has a handful of counts. The chain couples TRBV4-1 to TRBJ2-7; TRBD2 agrees at 8 bases. There are 19 residues in the CDR3. Germline V gene sequence: CDR1 MGHRA, CDR2 YSYEKL. After removal of 0 bases from V and 2 bases from J, the junction contained 15 bases not matched to a gene. Written as DNA, the CDR3 is TGCGCCAGCAGCCAAGATACGTTGGAGCGGCGGGGGGACGCCTACGAGCAGTACTTC. It translates to CASSQDTLERRGDAYEQYF.

This clone was recorded a few times. The chain couples TRBV5-6 to TRBJ2-5; weak D call: TRBD2 (5 bases). The CDR3 runs to 15 residues. V shed 2 bases and J shed 4 bases, with 15 bases lying between them. CDR1 SGHDT and CDR2 YYEEEE come from the germline V gene. CDR3 in amino acids: CASSFGGFRRETQYF. Written as DNA, the CDR3 is TGTGCCAGCAGCTTTGGCGGGTTTAGAAGAGAGACCCAGTACTTC.

This clone turned up a few times. V and J are TRBV7-9 and TRBJ2-1, with 7 bases identical to TRBD2. The germline gives CDR1 SEHNR, CDR2 FQNEAQ (reference sequence). This CDR3 spans 14 amino acids. Germline trimming cut 10 bases from V and 3 bases from J; bases unmatched to any gene: 9. CDR3 loop: CAIAGLADYNEQFF. CDR3 coding DNA: TGTGCCATCGCGGGGCTAGCGGACTACAATGAGCAGTTCTTC. Full variable domain (rest looked up from reference TRBV7-9 and TRBJ2-1): DTGVSQNPRHKITKRGQNVTFRCDPISEHNRLYWYRQTLGQGPEFLTYFQNEAQLEKSRLLSDRFSAERPKGSFSTLEIQRTEQGDSAMYLCAIAGLADYNEQFFGPGTRLTVL.

This sequence joins TRBV10-2 and TRBJ2-3; 8 bases line up with TRBD2. Germline V gene sequence: CDR1 WSHSY, CDR2 SAAADI. This CDR3 has 15 residues. The ends lost 6 bases at V and 2 bases at J; junction bases unmatched: 7. Here the CDR3 DNA reads TGCGCCAGCAGGGGGAGCGGGAGCGTCACAGATACGCAGTATTTT. It encodes CASRGSGSVTDTQYF.

This clone was detected only a few times. The CDR3 DNA reads as TGTGCCAGCAGTTCACAGGGGCCGTATGAGACCGGGGAGCTGTTTTTT. Its translation is CASSSQGPYETGELFF. V usage is TRBV27 and J usage is TRBJ2-2, with 7 bases aligning to TRBD1. Germline trimming cut 4 bases from V and 5 bases from J; bases unmatched to any gene: 10. Germline assignment: CDR1 MNHEY and CDR2 SMNVEV (reference sequence). The CDR3 loop spans 16 amino acids.

The chain uses TRBV28 and TRBJ2-3; TRBD2 matches 11 bases. The germline CDR1 and CDR2 sequences are MDHEN and SYDVKM. The CDR3 consists of 17 residues. Trimming took 2 bases from V and 0 from J; bases not matched to a gene: 4. The CDR3 is CASSLGTSGRSTDTQYF. The CDR3 bases are TGTGCCAGCAGTTTAGGGACTAGCGGCCGTAGCACAGATACGCAGTATTTT. The whole variable domain, remainder taken from reference TRBV28 and TRBJ2-3, is DVKVTQSSRYLVKRTGEKVFLECVQDMDHENMFWYRQDPGLGLRLIYFSYDVKMKEKGDIPEGYSVSREKKERFSLILESASTNQTSMYLCASSLGTSGRSTDTQYFGPGTRLTVL.

The chain is built from TRBV28 and TRBJ2-7, with 9 bases that match TRBD2. Germline-derived CDR1 and CDR2 are MDHEN and SYDVKM. The CDR3 runs 12 residues. V was clipped by 7 bases and J by 11 bases; unmatched bases: 9. The CDR3 region is CASTSGSGSKYF. The CDR3 DNA reads TGTGCCAGCACAAGCGGTAGCGGGAGTAAGTACTTC.

This clone appeared a few times. This chain joins TRBV28 and TRBJ2-7; 9 bases agree with TRBD1. With 7 bases clipped from V and 0 bases from J, the junction kept 7 bases outside the gene matches. The CDR3 is 15 residues long. CDR1 and CDR2 from the germline V gene are MDHEN and SYDVKM. The CDR3 region is CASTSQGADSYEQYF. CDR3 sequence (DNA): TGTGCCAGCACCTCACAGGGGGCGGACTCCTACGAGCAGTACTTC.

The sample holds a few counts of this clone. The chain is built from TRBV5-1 and TRBJ2-1; 11 bases are a match to TRBD2. The V and J ends lost 4 bases and 6 bases, in that order; junction bases with no gene match: 9. Germline CDR1 and CDR2: SGHRS and YFSETQ. This CDR3 spans 16 amino acids. As DNA, the CDR3 is TGCGCCAGCAGCCCCGGTGGACTAGCGGGCCCCAATGAGCAGTTCTTC. Encoded protein: CASSPGGLAGPNEQFF.

A single count supports this clone. This rearrangement joins TRBV4-3 to TRBJ1-2; TRBD1 matches 8 bases. The CDR3 runs 13 residues. The J segment lost 4 bases and the V segment lost 3 bases, leaving 1 base of the junction unmatched. Germline CDR1 LGHNA, CDR2 YSLEER. CDR3 nucleotide sequence: TGCGCCAGCAGCCAGGACAGGGTCTATGGCTACACCTTC. Translating it yields CASSQDRVYGYTF.

The rearrangement joins TRBV2 to TRBJ2-5; 9 bases match TRBD2. Trimming cost V 5 bases and J 3 bases; bases outside gene matches: 7. CDR3 size: 15 residues. The germline CDR1 and CDR2 sequences are SNHLY and FYNNEI. The CDR3: CASSLGGGAKETQYF. CDR3 sequence (DNA): TGTGCCAGCAGTCTGGGCGGGGGGGCCAAAGAGACCCAGTACTTC.

The chain recombines TRBV6-1 with TRBJ1-4; 8 nucleotides agree with TRBD1. From germline, CDR1 is MNHNS and CDR2 SASEGT. The CDR3 contains 14 residues. V lost 1 base, J lost 5 bases, and 0 bases stayed unmatched. The chain's CDR3 is CASSEGQGNEKLFF. CDR3 DNA: TGTGCCAGCAGTGAAGGACAGGGGAATGAAAAACTGTTTTTT.

The J gene is TRBJ2-1, the V gene TRBV6-6; TRBD2 agrees at 8 bases. The CDR3 is made up of 15 amino acids. Germline assignment: CDR1 MNHNY and CDR2 SVGAGI (reference sequence). The ends lost 2 bases at V and 8 bases at J; junction bases unmatched: 8. CDR3 region: CASSYGGAGDDEQFF. The CDR3, as DNA: TGTGCCAGCAGTTACGGAGGAGCGGGGGACGATGAGCAGTTCTTC.

V and J are TRBV27 and TRBJ1-4; D not certain. The CDR3 sequence is 16 residues long. Between the trimmed V and J ends, which lost 4 bases and 4 bases, there was a span of 16 bases. Germline V gene data show CDR1 as MNHEY and CDR2 as SMNVEV (reference sequence). In nucleotides, the CDR3 is TGTGCCAGCAGTTCGCTGGTCGCAGGTTTTAATGAAAAACTGTTTTTT. Protein: CASSSLVAGFNEKLFF. Full variable domain (remainder filled in from reference TRBV27 and TRBJ1-4): EAQVTQNPRYLITVTGKKLTVTCSQNMNHEYMSWYRQDPGLGLRQIYYSMNVEVTDKGDVPEGYKVSRKEKRNFPLILESPSPNQTSLYFCASSSLVAGFNEKLFFGSGTQLSVL.

The chain uses TRBV5-3 and TRBJ2-5; TRBD2 matches 8 bases. TRBV5-3 is identified as an open reading frame with a role that is uncertain. This CDR3 is 17 amino acids long. Trimming at V came to 4 bases and at J to 4 bases, leaving 15 bases not matched to a gene. In nucleotides, the CDR3 is TGTGCCAGAAGCGGCGAGCGGGGTAGCGGGGAACGAGAGACCCAGTACTTC. It translates to CARSGERGSGERETQYF.

This rearrangement joins TRBV5-4 to TRBJ1-4, with D possibly TRBD1 on 5 matching bases. In germline, CDR1 is SGHNT, CDR2 YYREEE (reference sequence). The V end lost 4 bases, the J end lost 5 bases, and 15 bases lay between the germline ends. The CDR3 runs to 15 residues. CDR3 loop: CASSNGGVSNEKLFF. CDR3 nucleotide sequence: TGTGCCAGCAGCAACGGGGGGGTTTCGAATGAAAAACTGTTTTTT.

The CDR3 loop reads CASSQVGQSSGYTF. In DNA, the CDR3 is TGCGCCAGCAGCCAAGTCGGACAGAGTAGTGGCTACACCTTC. V usage is TRBV4-3 and J usage is TRBJ1-2; D is perhaps TRBD1 (6 bases). The V end was cut by 1 base, the J end by 7 bases, with 13 bases between. The V gene's germline CDR1 is LGHNA and CDR2 YSLEER. The CDR3 is made up of 14 amino acids.

The chain recombines TRBV29-1 with TRBJ2-5, with 7 bases that match TRBD2. J gave up 2 bases and V 7 bases, and 7 bases lay outside the gene matches. The CDR3 is made up of 13 amino acids. In germline, CDR1 is SQVTM, CDR2 ANQGSEA. As DNA, the CDR3 is TGCAGCGCCCCAGGGCGGGGGCAAGAGACCCAGTACTTC. This sequence encodes CSAPGRGQETQYF.

This clone was recorded a few times. This rearrangement joins TRBV7-9 to TRBJ2-1; 7 bases map to TRBD2. CDR3 length: 13 residues. Germline CDR1 and CDR2: SEHNR and FQNEAQ (reference sequence). After removal of 8 bases from V and 7 bases from J, the junction contained 8 bases not matched to a gene. CDR3 DNA: TGTGCCAGCTCCCTAGCGGAGGGGAATGAGCAGTTCTTC. This sequence encodes CASSLAEGNEQFF.

This clone was seen a single time. The chain uses TRBV6-6 and TRBJ1-5, with D uncertain. The V end was cut by 5 bases, the J end by 4 bases, with 6 bases between. The CDR3 runs 12 residues. Germline V gives CDR1 MNHNY, CDR2 SVGAGI (reference sequence). DNA for the CDR3: TGTGCCAGCAGTCCCAATAATCAGCCCCAGCATTTT. It encodes CASSPNNQPQHF.

This chain joins TRBV19 and TRBJ2-6, with 8 nucleotides matching TRBD1. The CDR3 is made up of 14 amino acids. CDR1 and CDR2 from the germline V gene are LNHDA and SQIVND (reference sequence). The trim removed 7 bases at V and 9 bases at J, leaving 8 bases unmatched. CDR3 protein: CASTATGELNVLTF. DNA for the CDR3: TGTGCCAGTACAGCGACAGGGGAACTCAACGTCCTGACTTTC.

The rearrangement links TRBV19 to TRBJ1-5; D call uncertain. The length of the CDR3 is 13 residues. Looked up from germline, CDR1 is LNHDA and CDR2 is SQIVND (reference sequence). Between the trimmed V and J ends, which lost 9 bases and 0 bases, there was a span of 9 bases. Here the CDR3 DNA reads TGTGCCAGCAGTCCAGGTAGCAATCAGCCCCAGCATTTT. The encoded protein is CASSPGSNQPQHF. Complete variable domain (other parts from reference TRBV19 and TRBJ1-5): DGGITQSPKYLFRKEGQNVTLSCEQNLNHDAMYWYRQDPGQGLRLIYYSQIVNDFQKGDIAEGYSVSREKKESFPLTVTSAQKNPTAFYLCASSPGSNQPQHFGDGTRLSIL.

This clone was observed once. The V gene is TRBV7-9, the J gene TRBJ2-1, with 8 positions matching TRBD1. The CDR3 extends over 16 amino acids. J lost 4 bases, V lost 1 base, and 6 bases had no gene match. Germline assignment: CDR1 SEHNR and CDR2 FQNEAQ (reference sequence). In DNA form, the CDR3 reads TGTGCCAGCAGCTTAGTCGCCAGGGGGCAGTACAATGAGCAGTTCTTC. This sequence encodes CASSLVARGQYNEQFF.

The chain employs TRBV28 and TRBJ1-2; D not certain. V lost 7 bases and J 5 bases, leaving 8 bases between the germline ends. Germline CDR1 reads MDHEN; CDR2 reads SYDVKM. The CDR3 totals 11 residues. CDR3 protein: CASKLAYGYTF. In nucleotides, the CDR3 is TGTGCCAGCAAACTTGCATATGGCTACACCTTC.

This clone was picked up one time. The chain combines TRBV7-9 with TRBJ1-1; possibly TRBD1 for D (6 bases). The V and J ends lost 1 base and 7 bases respectively, with 13 bases between them. This CDR3 is built from 14 residues. Germline assignment: CDR1 SEHNR and CDR2 FQNEAQ (reference sequence). CDR3 bases: TGTGCCAGCAGCTTAGTGGGACAAATTAGTGAAGCTTTCTTT. It translates to CASSLVGQISEAFF.

The chain employs TRBV9 and TRBJ1-2; tentatively, D is TRBD1 (5 bases). This CDR3 has 13 residues. Germline loops: CDR1 SGDLS, CDR2 YYNGEE. V was clipped by 4 bases and J by 3 bases, with 10 bases between them. The CDR3 protein is CASSTGGHYGYTF. In DNA form, the CDR3 reads TGTGCCAGCAGCACCGGGGGTCACTATGGCTACACCTTC.

The chain carries TRBV9 and TRBJ1-2, with D perhaps TRBD1 (6 bases). Germline CDR1 reads SGDLS; CDR2 reads YYNGEE. This CDR3 region has 14 residues. V was pared by 0 bases and J by 5 bases, with 11 bases between. The CDR3 nucleotides read TGTGCCAGCAGCGTAGACCAGGGGATTTATGGCTACACCTTC. Protein product: CASSVDQGIYGYTF.

The chain employs TRBV18 and TRBJ2-7; a weak D match, TRBD1 (6 bases). Germline CDR1 KGHSH, CDR2 LQKENI. The CDR3 is 14 residues long. V shed 6 bases and J shed 3 bases, with 15 bases lying between them. This CDR3 reads CASSRRQAHYEQYF. In DNA form, the CDR3 reads TGTGCCAGCTCCCGAAGACAGGCCCACTACGAGCAGTACTTC. Full variable domain (outside the CDR3, taken from reference TRBV18 and TRBJ2-7): NAGVMQNPRHLVRRRGQEARLRCSPMKGHSHVYWYRQLPEEGLKFMVYLQKENIIDESGMPKERFSAEFPKEGPSILRIQQVVRGDSAAYFCASSRRQAHYEQYFGPGTRLTVT.

J is TRBJ1-1 and V is TRBV5-4; D is ambiguous. Deletions cut 1 base from V and 1 base from J, with 8 bases between. The CDR3 extends over 14 amino acids. The V gene's germline CDR1 is SGHNT and CDR2 YYREEE (reference sequence). CDR3 protein: CASSLTAANTEAFF. The CDR3 DNA sequence: TGTGCCAGCAGCTTGACTGCGGCGAACACTGAAGCTTTCTTT. Together with reference TRBV5-4 and TRBJ1-1, the CDR3 gives the full variable domain: ETGVTQSPTHLIKTRGQQVTLRCSSQSGHNTVSWYQQALGQGPQFIFQYYREEENGRGNFPPRFSGLQFPNYSSELNVNALELDDSALYLCASSLTAANTEAFFGQGTRLTVV.